A single sample gave rise to the 24 T cell receptor beta chains below, sequenced in a study of blood T cells in healthy people across ages. Next came a second PCR, run for about 6 to 12 cycles, which used a sample-barcoded 5' primer along with a J-beta primer mix. Using its own MiXCR run on the 5' RACE reads, TCRdb lists one record per CDR3 protein. Of 1.2 million to 1.5 million distinct CDR3 sequences listed, around two fifths are singletons. The specimen was blood. The receptors stem from a woman younger than 35 in good health.

The chain couples TRBV29-1 to TRBJ1-1; D gene unclear. Germline CDR1 reads SQVTM; CDR2 reads ANQGSEA. Trimming left V 1 base short and J 2 bases short, with 8 bases between. The CDR3 length is 13 residues. CDR3 bases: TGCAGCGTTGAAGTATGGGATAACACTGAAGCTTTCTTT. Its protein product is CSVEVWDNTEAFF. The variable domain in full, completed from reference TRBV29-1 and TRBJ1-1, reads SAVISQKPSRDICQRGTSLTIQCQVDSQVTMMFWYRQQPGQSLTLIATANQGSEATYESGFVIDKFPISRPNLTFSTLTVSNMSPEDSSIYLCSVEVWDNTEAFFGQGTRLTVV.

The chain has TRBV27 and TRBJ2-5, with D unresolved. This CDR3 region has 13 residues. V dropped 6 bases and J dropped 1 base, with 9 bases sitting between them. The germline CDR1 and CDR2 sequences are MNHEY and SMNVEV (reference sequence). CDR3 nucleotides: TGTGCCAGCAGGCTGATGAGCCAAGAGACCCAGTACTTC. Its protein product is CASRLMSQETQYF.

The J gene is TRBJ2-1, the V gene TRBV14; 13 nucleotides agree with TRBD2. The CDR3 has 18 amino acids. Germline-derived CDR1 and CDR2 are SGHDN and FVKESK. Trimming cost V 4 bases and J 4 bases; bases outside gene matches: 10. In nucleotides, the CDR3 is TGTGCCAGCAGCCTCCGAATACTAGCGGGAGGGCCGTACAATGAGCAGTTCTTC. This codes for CASSLRILAGGPYNEQFF.

This clonotype was observed a few times. This chain uses TRBV18 with TRBJ2-5; D is undetermined. Germline V gene sequence: CDR1 KGHSH, CDR2 LQKENI. V was cut by 3 bases and J by 5 bases, with 10 bases left in between. The CDR3 extends over 13 amino acids. This chain's CDR3 is CASSPGIGETQYF. The CDR3 DNA is TGTGCCAGCTCACCTGGCATTGGCGAGACCCAGTACTTC.

V gene TRBV7-2 combines with J gene TRBJ2-3; 10 nucleotides align to TRBD1. This CDR3 spans 16 amino acids. The germline V gene encodes CDR1 SGHTA and CDR2 FQGNSA. V lost 1 base and J lost 5; bases outside the gene matches: 6. The CDR3 nucleotides read TGTGCCAGCAGCTTAGGTGGGACAGGGGTAAGAGATACGCAGTATTTT. It translates to CASSLGGTGVRDTQYF. Using reference TRBV7-2 and TRBJ2-3 for the parts outside the CDR3, the full variable domain is GAGVSQSPSNKVTEKGKDVELRCDPISGHTALYWYRQSLGQGLEFLIYFQGNSAPDKSGLPSDRFSAERTGGSVSTLTIQRTQQEDSAVYLCASSLGGTGVRDTQYFGPGTRLTVL.

The V and J genes are TRBV2 and TRBJ2-7; D perhaps matches TRBD1 (5 bases). The CDR3 loop spans 16 amino acids. The ends were cut back, 3 bases at V and 0 bases at J, with 15 bases in the middle. The germline V gene encodes CDR1 SNHLY and CDR2 FYNNEI. The CDR3 loop reads CASSDTEDRTSYEQYF. The CDR3 bases are TGTGCCAGCAGTGACACCGAAGACAGAACCTCCTACGAGCAGTACTTC.

This clonotype occurred a few times. The chain has TRBV6-1 and TRBJ2-7; no clear D gene. Germline V gives CDR1 MNHNS, CDR2 SASEGT. CDR3 length equals 14 residues. The V end lost 7 bases, the J end lost 0 bases, and 13 bases lay between the germline ends. The CDR3 is CASTFLSSSYEQYF. CDR3 in DNA: TGTGCCAGCACGTTCTTAAGCAGCTCCTACGAGCAGTACTTC.

This clonotype has a count of ten or more. The genes are TRBV5-1 and TRBJ1-4, with D perhaps TRBD1 (5 bases). Trimming removed 3 bases at V and 3 bases at J, with 15 bases between. Germline V gene lookup returns CDR1 SGHRS and CDR2 YFSETQ. The length of the CDR3 is 16 residues. The CDR3 loop is CASSSPSAGPNEKLFF. In DNA form, the CDR3 reads TGCGCCAGCAGCTCACCCTCGGCAGGGCCTAATGAAAAACTGTTTTTT. Supplemented by reference TRBV5-1 and TRBJ1-4, the full variable domain reads KAGVTQTPRYLIKTRGQQVTLSCSPISGHRSVSWYQQTPGQGLQFLFEYFSETQRNKGNFPGRFSGRQFSNSRSEMNVSTLELGDSALYLCASSSPSAGPNEKLFFGSGTQLSVL.

This clonotype has only a few counts. The V and J genes are TRBV27 and TRBJ1-4, with 9 bases fitting TRBD1. V lost 9 bases, J lost 7 bases, and 12 bases stayed unmatched. The CDR3 totals 15 residues. Germline CDR1 reads MNHEY; CDR2 reads SMNVEV (reference sequence). Here the CDR3 DNA reads TGTGCCAGTACTCCTACAGGGGGCGTAAGTGAAAAACTGTTTTTT. Translating it yields CASTPTGGVSEKLFF.

This chain connects TRBV3-1 to TRBJ1-2, with D unclear. Trimming stripped 1 base from V and 4 bases from J, with 10 bases between. Germline assignment: CDR1 LGHDT and CDR2 YNNKEL (reference sequence). The length of the CDR3 is 14 residues. CDR3 in amino acids: CASSQGPQFYGYTF. CDR3 coding DNA: TGTGCCAGCAGCCAAGGGCCACAATTCTATGGCTACACCTTC. Full variable domain (missing parts from reference TRBV3-1 and TRBJ1-2): DTAVSQTPKYLVTQMGNDKSIKCEQNLGHDTMYWYKQDSKKFLKIMFSYNNKELIINETVPNRFSPKSPDKAHLNLHINSLELGDSAVYFCASSQGPQFYGYTFGSGTRLTVV.

The J gene is TRBJ2-7, the V gene TRBV6-5; D is ambiguous. The germline V and J ends were trimmed by 4 bases and 1 base, with 8 bases remaining between them. CDR3 length: 13 residues. CDR1 and CDR2 from the germline V gene are MNHEY and SVGAGI. CDR3 in DNA: TGTGCCAGCAGTTGGGATGTTTCCTACGAGCAGTACTTC. As protein: CASSWDVSYEQYF.

This chain links TRBV7-2 with TRBJ2-3; 10 nucleotides agree with TRBD1. Germline V gene lookup returns CDR1 SGHTA and CDR2 FQGNSA. Unmatched junction bases numbered 9, after V lost 6 bases and J lost 6 bases. The CDR3 has 15 residues. CDR3 sequence (DNA): TGTGCCAGCAGTCGTTCCCGGGACAGGGGTGATACGCAGTATTTT. Translation gives CASSRSRDRGDTQYF.

The rearrangement joins TRBV5-4 to TRBJ1-2; TRBD1 agrees at 9 bases. The CDR3 contains 16 residues. Germline CDR1 reads SGHNT; CDR2 reads YYREEE (reference sequence). Germline trimming cut 2 bases from V and 1 base from J; bases unmatched to any gene: 6. The CDR3 coding sequence is TGTGCCAGCAGCTTCCCCTCGGGACAGGGTAACTATGGCTACACCTTC. This sequence encodes CASSFPSGQGNYGYTF.

This clonotype was recorded a few times. This chain joins TRBV6-2 or TRBV6-3 and TRBJ2-1, with TRBD1 as a possible D gene (6 bases). V gave up 7 bases and J gave up 6 bases, with 16 bases separating them. The CDR3 length is 14 residues. Germline lookup yields CDR1 MNHEY and CDR2 SVGEGT. Here the CDR3 DNA reads TGTGCCAGCACCCCGGGACACTTGACCAATGAGCAGTTCTTC. Protein sequence: CASTPGHLTNEQFF.

The chain carries TRBV4-2 and TRBJ2-7; D is possibly TRBD2 (6 bases). This CDR3 contains 15 residues. The germline gives CDR1 LGHNA, CDR2 YNFKEQ. Trimming left V 3 bases short and J 7 bases short, with 19 bases between. The DNA of the CDR3 is TGTGCCAGCAGCCAGGACTATTCCGGTCCGAATGAGCAGTACTTC. This sequence encodes CASSQDYSGPNEQYF.

This clonotype was observed a handful of times. DNA of the CDR3: TGTGCCAGCAGTCACCAGGGGGCGGAGATTGGGGGCTACACCTTC. Protein: CASSHQGAEIGGYTF. The chain has TRBV27 and TRBJ1-2; 8 positions agree with TRBD1. The CDR3 has 15 amino acids. Germline CDR1 is MNHEY and CDR2 is SMNVEV (reference sequence). With 5 bases clipped from V and 8 bases from J, the junction kept 13 bases outside the gene matches.

V is TRBV6-6 and J is TRBJ2-5; tentative D call: TRBD1 (5 bases). The CDR3 contains 13 residues. Germline assignment: CDR1 MNHNY and CDR2 SVGAGI (reference sequence). With 2 bases removed from V and 5 bases from J, the gap between germline ends came to 9 bases. The CDR3 DNA sequence: TGTGCCAGCAGTTACGCAGGGCTTGAGACCCAGTACTTC. Its translation: CASSYAGLETQYF.

There are a few counts of this clonotype. The genes are TRBV29-1 and TRBJ2-5, with D possibly called TRBD1 or TRBD2 (5 bases each). The length of the CDR3 is 14 residues. Per the germline V gene, CDR1 is SQVTM and CDR2 is ANQGSEA. The germline V and J ends were trimmed by 0 bases and 1 base, with 9 bases remaining between them. The CDR3 DNA reads TGCAGCGTTGAAGATTTAGGGACCCAAGAGACCCAGTACTTC. Amino acid sequence: CSVEDLGTQETQYF.

The table lists this clonotype with a count of one. A read error may be the cause here, since a much bigger clone is one base away. The CDR3 bases are TGTGCCATCAGTGACGCGACTAGCGGGAGCGGTGAGCAGTACTTC. Translated, it gives CAISDATSGSGEQYF. The genes are TRBV10-3 and TRBJ2-4; 12 bases map to TRBD2. The CDR3 has 15 residues. V lost 3 bases, J lost 13 bases, and 10 bases stayed unmatched. Germline CDR1 ENHRY, CDR2 SYGVKD.

This clonotype was counted a few times. The chain employs TRBV7-2 and TRBJ2-5; D not certain. The ends were cut back, 5 bases at V and 1 base at J, with 8 bases in the middle. The CDR3 has 13 residues. Germline CDR1 SGHTA, CDR2 FQGNSA. This CDR3 reads CASSLKPQETQYF. The DNA of the CDR3 is TGTGCCAGCAGCCTGAAACCCCAAGAGACCCAGTACTTC.

J is TRBJ1-1 and V is TRBV3-1; 11 bases align to TRBD1. This CDR3 contains 15 residues. V lost 5 bases and J lost 5; bases outside the gene matches: 7. Germline CDR1 reads LGHDT; CDR2 reads YNNKEL (reference sequence). This CDR3 reads CASSFGTGGRTEAFF. Written as DNA, the CDR3 is TGTGCCAGCAGCTTCGGGACAGGGGGTCGGACTGAAGCTTTCTTT.

This clonotype was observed a handful of times. The chain uses TRBV7-2 and TRBJ2-1; TRBD2 is a possible D gene (5 bases). The CDR3 has 12 residues. CDR1 and CDR2 (germline): SGHTA, FQGNSA. V shed 11 bases and J shed 7 bases, with 15 bases lying between them. For the CDR3, the DNA is TGTGCCTCCCGATTCAGCGGTAATGAGCAGTTCTTC. It is translated as CASRFSGNEQFF.

This chain connects TRBV6-4 to TRBJ1-5; TRBD1 aligns across 12 bases. The CDR3 extends over 23 amino acids. Germline V gene data show CDR1 as MRHNA and CDR2 as SNTAGT. J lost 1 base, V lost 0 bases, and 19 bases had no gene match. This chain's CDR3 is CASSDSHLFDRDRGRMSNQPQHF. The CDR3 DNA is TGTGCCAGCAGTGACTCTCACCTTTTCGACCGGGACAGGGGGCGAATGAGCAATCAGCCCCAGCATTTT.

The chain couples TRBV9 to TRBJ2-7; 9 bases are a match to TRBD1. CDR1 and CDR2 (germline): SGDLS, YYNGEE. The CDR3 extends over 15 amino acids. J was trimmed by 2 bases and V by 1 base; bases with no gene match: 4. The CDR3 reads CASSVSGQGTYEQYF. The CDR3 coding sequence is TGTGCCAGCAGCGTATCGGGACAGGGAACCTACGAGCAGTACTTC.